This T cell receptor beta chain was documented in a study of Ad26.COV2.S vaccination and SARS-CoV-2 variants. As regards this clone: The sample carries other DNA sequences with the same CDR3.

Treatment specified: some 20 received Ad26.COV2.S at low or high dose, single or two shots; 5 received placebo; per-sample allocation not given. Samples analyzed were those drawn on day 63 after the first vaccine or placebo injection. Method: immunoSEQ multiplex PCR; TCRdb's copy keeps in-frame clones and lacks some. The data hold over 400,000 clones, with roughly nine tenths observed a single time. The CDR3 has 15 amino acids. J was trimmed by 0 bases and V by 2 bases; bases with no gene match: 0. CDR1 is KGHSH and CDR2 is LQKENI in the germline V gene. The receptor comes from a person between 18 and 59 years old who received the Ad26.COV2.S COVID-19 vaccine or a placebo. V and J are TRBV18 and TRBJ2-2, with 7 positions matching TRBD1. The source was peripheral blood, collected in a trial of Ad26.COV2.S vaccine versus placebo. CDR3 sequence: CASSPGTANTGELFF. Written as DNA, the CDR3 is TGTGCCAGCTCACCAGGGACAGCGAACACCGGGGAGCTGTTTTTT.